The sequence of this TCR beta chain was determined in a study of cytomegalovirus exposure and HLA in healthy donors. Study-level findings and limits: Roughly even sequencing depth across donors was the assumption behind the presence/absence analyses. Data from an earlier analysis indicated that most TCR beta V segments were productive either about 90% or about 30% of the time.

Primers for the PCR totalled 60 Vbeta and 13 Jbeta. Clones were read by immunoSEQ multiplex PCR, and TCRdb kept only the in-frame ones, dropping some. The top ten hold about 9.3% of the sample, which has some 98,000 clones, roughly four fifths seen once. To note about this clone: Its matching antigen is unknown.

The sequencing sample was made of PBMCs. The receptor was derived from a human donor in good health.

CDR3 in DNA: TGTGCCAGCAGTGCGCAGGGTCATAGCAATCAGCCCCAGCATTTT. Translated: CASSAQGHSNQPQHF. The chain has TRBV2 and TRBJ1-5, with D perhaps TRBD1 (5 bases). With 4 bases removed from V and 0 bases from J, the gap between germline ends came to 10 bases. The CDR3 loop spans 15 amino acids. Germline lookup yields CDR1 SNHLY and CDR2 FYNNEI.